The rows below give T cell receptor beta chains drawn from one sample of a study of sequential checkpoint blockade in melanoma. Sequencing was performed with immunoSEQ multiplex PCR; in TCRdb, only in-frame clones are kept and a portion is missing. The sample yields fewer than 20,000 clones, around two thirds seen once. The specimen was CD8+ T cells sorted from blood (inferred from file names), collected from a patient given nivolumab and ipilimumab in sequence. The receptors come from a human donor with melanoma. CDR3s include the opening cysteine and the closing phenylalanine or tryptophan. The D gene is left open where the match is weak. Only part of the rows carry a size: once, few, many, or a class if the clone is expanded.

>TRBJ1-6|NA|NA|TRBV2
CASSVVLTGSPLHF
TGTGCCAGCAGTGTGGTTTTAACGGGTTCACCCCTCCACTTT
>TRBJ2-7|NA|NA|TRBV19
CASSQRQGTNPYEQYF
TGTGCCAGTAGTCAGAGACAGGGGACTAACCCCTACGAGCAGTACTTC
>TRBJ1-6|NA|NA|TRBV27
CASSLAYWNSPLHF
TGTGCCAGCAGTTTAGCCTACTGGAATTCACCCCTCCACTTT
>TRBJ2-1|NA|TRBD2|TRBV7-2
CASNLERGDNEQFF
TGTGCCAGCAACCTCGAGCGGGGTGACAATGAGCAGTTCTTC
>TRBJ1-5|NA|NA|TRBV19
CASSIRQENQPQHF
TGTGCCAGTAGTATCAGACAGGAGAATCAGCCCCAGCATTTT
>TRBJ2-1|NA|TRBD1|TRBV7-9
CASSHADRGQGEQFF
TGTGCCAGCAGCCATGCCGACAGGGGGCAAGGTGAGCAGTTCTTC
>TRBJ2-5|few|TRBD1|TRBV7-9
CASSLVARQGRETQYF
TGTGCCAGCAGCTTAGTGGCGCGACAGGGGCGAGAGACCCAGTACTTC
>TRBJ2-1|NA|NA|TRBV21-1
CASSTWTSFYNEQFF
TGTGCCAGCAGCACATGGACAAGTTTTTACAATGAGCAGTTCTTC
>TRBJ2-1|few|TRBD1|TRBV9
CASSERTGTEFF
TGTGCCAGCAGCGAGCGGACAGGGACGGAGTTCTTC
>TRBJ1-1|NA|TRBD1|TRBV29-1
CSVEVGQLPSFF
TGCAGCGTTGAAGTGGGACAGCTACCATCTTTCTTT
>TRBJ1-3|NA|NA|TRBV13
CASSFINTGNTIYF
TGTGCCAGCAGCTTCATAAACACTGGAAACACCATATATTTT
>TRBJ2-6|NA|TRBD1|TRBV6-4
CASGDRSSGANVLTF
TGTGCCAGCGGGGACAGGAGCTCTGGGGCCAACGTCCTGACTTTC
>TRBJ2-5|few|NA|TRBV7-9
CASSLAQALETQYF
TGTGCCAGCAGCTTAGCCCAGGCTTTGGAGACCCAGTACTTC
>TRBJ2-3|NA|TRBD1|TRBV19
CASTYGQGGTDTQYF
TGTGCCAGTACCTACGGACAGGGAGGCACAGATACGCAGTATTTT
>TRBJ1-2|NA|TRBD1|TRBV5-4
CASSRPAGGKDGYTF
TGTGCCAGCAGCCGTCCGGCAGGGGGGAAGGATGGCTACACCTTC
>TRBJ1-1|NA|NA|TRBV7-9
CASSQRRLAFF
TGTGCCAGCAGCCAGAGGCGGTTGGCTTTCTTT
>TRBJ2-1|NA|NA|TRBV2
CASEGQSSYNEQFF
TGTGCATCGGAAGGACAGAGCTCCTACAATGAGCAGTTCTTC
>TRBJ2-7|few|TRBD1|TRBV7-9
CATGTGGYYEQYF
TGTGCCACCGGGACAGGGGGTTACTACGAGCAGTACTTC
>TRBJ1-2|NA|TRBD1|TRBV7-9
CAGYTGGFSGYTF
TGTGCCGGATACACAGGGGGCTTTAGTGGCTACACCTTC
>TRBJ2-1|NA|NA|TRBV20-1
CSARAGNEQFF
TGCAGTGCTAGGGCTGGCAATGAGCAGTTCTTC
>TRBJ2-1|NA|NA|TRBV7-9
CASSLRMGQSSYNEQFF
TGTGCCAGCAGCTTAAGGATGGGGCAAAGCTCCTACAATGAGCAGTTCTTC
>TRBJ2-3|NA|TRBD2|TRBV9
CASSDPSGGLRDTQYF
TGTGCCAGCAGCGACCCTAGCGGGGGCCTACGCGATACGCAGTATTTT
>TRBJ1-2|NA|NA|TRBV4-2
CASSQVGPKGYTF
TGTGCCAGCAGCCAAGTGGGGCCGAAGGGCTACACCTTC
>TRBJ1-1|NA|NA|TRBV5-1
CASSYTTNTEAFF
TGCGCCAGCAGTTACACCACGAACACTGAAGCTTTCTTT
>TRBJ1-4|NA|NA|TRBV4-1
CASSQEGSGVNEKLFF
TGCGCCAGCAGCCAAGAGGGCAGCGGGGTTAATGAAAAACTGTTTTTT
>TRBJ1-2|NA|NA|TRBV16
CASSQSRQYGYTF
TGTGCCAGCAGCCAATCGAGGCAGTATGGCTACACCTTC
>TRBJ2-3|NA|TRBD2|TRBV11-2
CASSLRGGTDTQYF
TGTGCCAGCAGCTTACGGGGAGGGACAGATACGCAGTATTTT
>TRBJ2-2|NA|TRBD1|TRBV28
CASSGDRAMGTGELFF
TGTGCCAGCAGTGGAGACAGGGCGATGGGGACCGGGGAGCTGTTTTTT
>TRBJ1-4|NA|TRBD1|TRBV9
CASSVGVTGGEKLFF
TGTGCCAGCAGCGTAGGTGTCACAGGGGGTGAAAAACTGTTTTTT
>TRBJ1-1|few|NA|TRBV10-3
CAISERSSGGTEAFF
TGTGCCATCAGTGAGAGATCATCCGGAGGCACTGAAGCTTTCTTT
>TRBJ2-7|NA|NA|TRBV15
CATSRGRSYEQYF
TGTGCCACCAGCAGAGGTCGAAGCTACGAGCAGTACTTC
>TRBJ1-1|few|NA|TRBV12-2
CASRPQTGGNTEAFF
TGTGCAAGTCGCCCTCAGACAGGGGGGAACACTGAAGCTTTCTTT
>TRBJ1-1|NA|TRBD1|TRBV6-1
CASITGTGGNTEAFF
TGTGCCAGCATAACCGGGACAGGCGGGAACACTGAAGCTTTCTTT
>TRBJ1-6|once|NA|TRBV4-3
CASSSESSYNSPLHF
TGCGCCAGCAGCTCGGAGAGCTCCTATAATTCACCCCTCCACTTT
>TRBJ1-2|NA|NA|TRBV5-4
CASSLSLSGYTF
TGTGCCAGCAGCTTGTCTCTTTCGGGCTACACCTTC
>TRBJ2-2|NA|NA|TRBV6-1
CASSEVLADGTGELFF
TGTGCCAGCAGTGAAGTCCTAGCAGACGGCACCGGGGAGCTGTTTTTT
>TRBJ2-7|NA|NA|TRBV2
CASKGIAGTQQRSYEQYF
TGTGCCAGCAAGGGTATCGCGGGCACCCAGCAAAGGTCCTACGAGCAGTACTTC